This T cell receptor beta chain was identified during a study of CD8+ T cells in alopecia areata. In the study overall: Twice a day, 5 to 10 mg of oral tofacitinib was administered to treated patients.

The sample's treatment: oral pan-JAK inhibitor, 5-10 mg twice daily. After isolation, RNA underwent reverse transcription to generate cDNA as the sequencing template. Measured with immunoSEQ multiplex PCR; TCRdb has only the in-frame clones, and not every one. The sample lists 150,000 to 200,000 clones, roughly 60% occurring once. The sample here was CD4+ T cells sorted from blood, taken at roughly week 55, from a patient treated with tofacitinib. This TCR came from a human donor with alopecia areata.

For the CDR3, the DNA is TGTGCCAGCAGCTCCCAGACCCAGGGGGTCTTCGAGCAGTACTTC. Protein sequence: CASSSQTQGVFEQYF. The V and J genes are TRBV7-9 and TRBJ2-5; TRBD1 matches 7 bases. Gene TRBJ2-7 matches the end of the DNA better, so the J call may be wrong. Germline CDR1 reads SEHNR; CDR2 reads FQNEAQ (reference sequence). The CDR3 sequence is 15 residues long.